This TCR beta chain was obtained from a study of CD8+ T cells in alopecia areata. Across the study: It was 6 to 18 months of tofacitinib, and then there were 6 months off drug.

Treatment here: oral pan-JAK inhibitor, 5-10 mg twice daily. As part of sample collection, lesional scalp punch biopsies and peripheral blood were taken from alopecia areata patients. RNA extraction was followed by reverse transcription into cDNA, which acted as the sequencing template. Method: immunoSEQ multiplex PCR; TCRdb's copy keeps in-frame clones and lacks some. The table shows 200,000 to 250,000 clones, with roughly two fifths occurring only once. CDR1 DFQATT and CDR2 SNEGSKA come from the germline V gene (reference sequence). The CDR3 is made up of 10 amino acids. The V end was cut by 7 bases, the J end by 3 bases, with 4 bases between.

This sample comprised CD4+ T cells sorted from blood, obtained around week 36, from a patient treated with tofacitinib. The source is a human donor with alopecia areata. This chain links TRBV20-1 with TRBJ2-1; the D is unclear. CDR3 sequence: CSGVYNEQFF. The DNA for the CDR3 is TGCAGTGGGGTCTACAATGAGCAGTTCTTC.